This T cell receptor (beta chain) was retrieved from a study of blood T cell repertoires in COVID-19. Overall study: Some COVID-19 samples were acute and others convalescent; all came from the United States, Italy and Spain. PBMCs, B-cell-depleted T cells, or T cells were the source of the cDNA or gDNA that made up the material.

V was trimmed by 4 bases and J by 7 bases, leaving 16 bases between them. The CDR3 covers 14 residues. CDR1 is SGHTS and CDR2 is YDEGEE in the germline V gene. In the original processing: Estimates of nucleated cell counts were drawn from the amplification of reference gene primers. Profiled with immunoSEQ multiplex PCR; TCRdb holds only in-frame clones, not every one. V, J and clone size derive from that table, while D and trimming were established from the DNA sequence. Counted here are 250,000 to 300,000 clones, 85% occurring once; the ten biggest clones make up roughly 4.6%. The sample comprised peripheral blood. This sequence originates from a man between 50 and 59 years old with active or convalescent COVID-19. The rearrangement uses TRBV5-8 and TRBJ2-3; D is unresolved. CDR3: CASSINGASYTQYF. CDR3 nucleotide sequence: TGTGCCAGCAGCATAAACGGAGCGTCCTATACGCAGTATTTT.